These 26 T cell receptor beta chains were all obtained from the same sample, sequenced in a study of blood T cell repertoires in COVID-19. The protocol was immunoSEQ multiplex PCR, while the TCRdb copy is restricted to in-frame clones and leaves out a portion. The profile shows around 120,000 clones, approximately 90% of them singletons. Specimen: peripheral blood. The receptor source for this set is a human donor with active COVID-19. The donor label of this sample is uncertain.

The gene calls are TRBV16 and TRBJ2-1, with D perhaps TRBD1 (6 bases). Germline lookup yields CDR1 KGHSY and CDR2 FQNENV. Trimming took off 2 bases at V and 9 bases at J, with 8 bases between the two ends. The CDR3 covers 12 residues. In nucleotides, the CDR3 is TGTGCCAGCAGCCAAGAGGACAGTGAGCAGTTCTTC. Its protein is CASSQEDSEQFF.

V and J are TRBV6-5 and TRBJ2-7; tentative D call: TRBD1 (5 bases). Germline V gene lookup returns CDR1 MNHEY and CDR2 SVGAGI. Deletions cut 7 bases from V and 2 bases from J, with 18 bases between. The CDR3 extends over 15 amino acids. The CDR3 here is CASTPEGQFPYEQYF. The DNA for the CDR3 is TGTGCCAGCACCCCGGAAGGACAATTTCCCTACGAGCAGTACTTC.

The chain couples TRBV5-1 to TRBJ1-2; D not certain. The CDR3 runs 15 residues. CDR1 and CDR2 from the germline V gene are SGHRS and YFSETQ. V was clipped by 2 bases and J by 3 bases, with 14 bases between them. As DNA, the CDR3 is TGCGCCAGCAGCTTATTGCCCGAGGGTGACTATGGCTACACCTTC. This encodes CASSLLPEGDYGYTF.

The J gene is TRBJ2-2, the V gene TRBV2; 11 bases fit TRBD1. The CDR3 loop spans 15 amino acids. Looked up from germline, CDR1 is SNHLY and CDR2 is FYNNEI. V lost 6 bases to trimming and J lost 4 bases; unmatched junction nucleotides: 4. Written as DNA, the CDR3 is TGTGCCAGCAGCCCCGGGACAGGGGGCACCGGGGAGCTGTTTTTT. It encodes CASSPGTGGTGELFF.

To note about this clone: The junction does not match germline at one end; this may be a read error. This chain connects TRBV7-7 to TRBJ1-1; D remains unclear. Germline V gives CDR1 SSHAT, CDR2 FNYEAQ (reference sequence). This CDR3 spans 15 amino acids. This CDR3 is CASNRWEGSDTEAFF. The CDR3 DNA reads TGTGCTAGCAATCGTTGGGAGGGATCGGACACTGAAGCTTTCTTT.

The table lists this clone with a count of one. The rearrangement joins TRBV3-1 (or the pseudogene TRBV3-2) to TRBJ2-7; TRBD1 aligns across 7 bases. Germline loops: CDR1 LGHDT, CDR2 YNNKEL (reference sequence). The CDR3 contains 14 residues. V shed 4 bases and J 1 base; nucleotides not matched to a gene: 4. In DNA form, the CDR3 reads TGTGCCAGCAGCCGACGGACAGGATCCTACGAGCAGTACTTC. This gives the protein CASSRRTGSYEQYF.

The CDR3 spells CASSITWQGTQPQHF. For the CDR3, the DNA is TGTGCCAGTAGTATCACCTGGCAGGGCACTCAGCCCCAGCATTTT. This chain uses TRBV19 with TRBJ1-5, with a weak D call TRBD1 (5 bases). Trimming removed 3 bases at V and 6 bases at J, with 15 bases between. This CDR3 spans 15 amino acids. CDR1 is LNHDA and CDR2 is SQIVND in the germline V gene (reference sequence).

The chain couples TRBV14 to TRBJ2-2, with 9 bases matching TRBD2. The germline CDR1 and CDR2 sequences are SGHDN and FVKESK. V trimming: 3 bases; J trimming: 6 bases; junction bases outside the gene matches: 8. The CDR3 loop spans 16 amino acids. This chain's CDR3 is CASSHLAGDSSGELFF. DNA of the CDR3: TGTGCCAGCAGCCATTTAGCGGGGGATTCGTCCGGGGAGCTGTTTTTT.

This rearrangement joins TRBV3-1 (or the pseudogene TRBV3-2) to TRBJ2-5; no clear D gene. The CDR3 runs to 13 residues. The V gene lost 3 bases and the J gene lost 5 bases, with 10 bases spanning the gap. In germline, CDR1 is LGHDT, CDR2 YNNKEL (reference sequence). The CDR3 region has the DNA TGTGCCAGCAGCCACCCCCTAGGTGAGACCCAGTACTTC. Residues: CASSHPLGETQYF.

The chain carries TRBV14 and TRBJ2-7; D perhaps matches TRBD1 (5 bases). The CDR3 sequence is 13 residues long. Germline values: CDR1 SGHDN, CDR2 FVKESK. V lost 1 base to trimming and J lost 5 bases, with 9 bases between them. The CDR3 nucleotides read TGTGCCAGCAGCCAAGGACAGAGCCACGAGCAGTACTTC. Its translation: CASSQGQSHEQYF.

The gene calls are TRBV30 and TRBJ1-4; D call uncertain. The V end was cut by 0 bases, the J end by 7 bases, with 3 bases between. Germline CDR1 is GTSNPN and CDR2 is SVGIG (reference sequence). The CDR3 sequence is 11 residues long. CDR3 DNA: TGTGCCTGGAGTGTCCGTGAAAAACTGTTTTTT. Protein: CAWSVREKLFF.

V is TRBV7-2 and J is TRBJ1-1; 10 bases fit TRBD1. Looked up from germline, CDR1 is SGHTA and CDR2 is FQGNSA. V shed 1 base and J 5 bases; nucleotides not matched to a gene: 4. This CDR3 has 15 amino acids. DNA for the CDR3: TGTGCCAGCAGCTTAGTGACAGGGGGCCGAACTGAAGCTTTCTTT. It is translated as CASSLVTGGRTEAFF.

In its sample, this clone was seen once. The chain combines TRBV12-3 or TRBV12-4 with TRBJ2-3; D remains ambiguous. Trimming shortened V by 6 bases and J by 7 bases, and 8 bases separated the two germline ends. CDR3 length: 11 residues. As DNA, the CDR3 is TGTGCCAGCAGCCTAACCTATACGCAGTATTTT. Amino acids: CASSLTYTQYF.

V gene TRBV11-2 combines with J gene TRBJ2-5; the match to TRBD2 covers 11 bases. The CDR3 is 14 residues long. CDR1 is SGHAT and CDR2 is FQNNGV in the germline V gene. J lost 6 bases, V lost 3 bases, and 3 bases had no gene match. The CDR3 coding sequence is TGTGCCAGCAGCTTGACTAGCGGGGACAAGACCCAGTACTTC. Encoded protein: CASSLTSGDKTQYF.

The chain has TRBV3-1 (or the pseudogene TRBV3-2) and TRBJ2-2; D is possibly TRBD1 (6 bases). Germline V gene data show CDR1 as LGHDT and CDR2 as YNNKEL (reference sequence). V lost 6 bases and J lost 5, with 13 bases in between. CDR3 length: 14 residues. In DNA, the CDR3 is TGTGCCAGCAGTAGCACAGGGTTAACCGGGGAGCTGTTTTTT. It yields the protein CASSSTGLTGELFF.

This clone came up once. The chain has TRBV10-3 and TRBJ1-2; maybe TRBD1 (6 bases). V was cut by 6 bases and J by 0 bases, with 8 bases left in between. The germline gives CDR1 ENHRY, CDR2 SYGVKD. There are 13 residues in the CDR3. The chain's CDR3 is CAIRDSSNYGYTF. CDR3 coding DNA: TGTGCCATCAGGGACAGCTCTAACTATGGCTACACCTTC.

The genes are TRBV4-3 and TRBJ1-2, with TRBD1 matching 8 bases. The CDR3 covers 18 residues. J gave up 2 bases and V 4 bases, and 15 bases lay outside the gene matches. The V gene's germline CDR1 is LGHNA and CDR2 YSLEER. The CDR3 bases are TGCGCCAGCAGCCCAGGGGGCGCGTTGGGGCGAGGGAACTATGGCTACACCTTC. Protein product: CASSPGGALGRGNYGYTF.

V is TRBV19 and J is TRBJ1-3; a weak D match, TRBD1 (5 bases). Looked up from germline, CDR1 is LNHDA and CDR2 is SQIVND (reference sequence). Trimming shortened V by 2 bases and J by 7 bases, and 9 bases separated the two germline ends. The CDR3 totals 13 residues. The CDR3 nucleotides are TGTGCCAGTAGTATAAGGGAGGGGAACACCATATATTTT. This translates into CASSIREGNTIYF.

The chain recombines TRBV11-2 with TRBJ1-1; no clear D. CDR3 length equals 14 residues. Trimming pared 3 bases from V and 6 bases from J, leaving 14 bases between. Germline-derived CDR1 and CDR2 are SGHAT and FQNNGV. The CDR3 DNA reads as TGTGCCAGCAGCTTTTCGATAGGAGTTTCTGAAGCTTTCTTT. Protein product: CASSFSIGVSEAFF.

This clone appeared a single time. The rearrangement joins TRBV2 to TRBJ2-7, with unresolved D. Germline V lookup: CDR1 SNHLY, CDR2 FYNNEI. The V end was cut by 3 bases, the J end by 0 bases, with 9 bases between. The CDR3 covers 14 residues. The chain's CDR3 is CASSEYRSSYEQYF. CDR3 bases: TGTGCCAGCAGTGAGTACAGAAGCTCCTACGAGCAGTACTTC.

The chain employs TRBV4-3 and TRBJ2-1; D possibly corresponds to TRBD1 (7 bases). Per germline, CDR1 LGHNA and CDR2 YSLEER. Trimming took off 8 bases at V and 7 bases at J, with 18 bases between the two ends. The CDR3 extends over 14 amino acids. This CDR3 reads CASLRQGGGNEQFF. CDR3 sequence (DNA): TGCGCCAGCTTAAGACAGGGTGGGGGGAATGAGCAGTTCTTC.

The chain employs TRBV21-1 and TRBJ2-7; the table's D call of TRBD2 was not tested on the DNA. TRBV21-1 is labeled a pseudogene. The CDR3 is 13 residues long. Written as DNA, the CDR3 is TGTGCCAGCCGGCTAGCGGGGCTCTACGAGCAGTACTTC. This translates into CASRLAGLYEQYF.

The rearrangement joins TRBV29-1 to TRBJ2-2, with TRBD2 as a possible D gene (6 bases). V lost 7 bases, J lost 8 bases, and 14 bases lay in between. CDR3 length: 12 amino acids. The germline gives CDR1 SQVTM, CDR2 ANQGSEA. CDR3 nucleotides: TGCAGCGGCGGGACCTATGGGGGGGAGCTGTTTTTT. Translation gives CSGGTYGGELFF.

CDR3 sequence: CASSFDTFQETQYF. The CDR3 DNA follows: TGTGCCAGCAGCTTTGACACCTTCCAAGAGACCCAGTACTTC. The rearrangement joins TRBV7-9 to TRBJ2-5; D uncertain. Germline CDR1 SEHNR, CDR2 FQNEAQ (reference sequence). Between the trimmed V and J ends, which lost 3 bases and 1 base, there was a span of 9 bases. This CDR3 is built from 14 residues.

The genes are TRBV4-3 and TRBJ2-4; D gene unclear. Germline-derived CDR1 and CDR2 are LGHNA and YSLEER. CDR3 size: 15 residues. V was cut by 0 bases and J by 6 bases, with 12 bases left in between. The CDR3 loop is CASSQDIGALNIQYF. The CDR3 bases are TGCGCCAGCAGCCAAGATATAGGAGCTTTAAACATTCAGTACTTC.

V is TRBV27 and J is TRBJ2-7; 7 nucleotides agree with TRBD1. The V and J ends lost 3 bases and 1 base, in that order; junction bases with no gene match: 6. The CDR3 extends over 15 amino acids. In germline, CDR1 is MNHEY, CDR2 SMNVEV (reference sequence). Here the CDR3 reads CASSFTTGKSYEQYF. CDR3 bases: TGTGCCAGCAGTTTCACGACAGGGAAGTCCTACGAGCAGTACTTC.